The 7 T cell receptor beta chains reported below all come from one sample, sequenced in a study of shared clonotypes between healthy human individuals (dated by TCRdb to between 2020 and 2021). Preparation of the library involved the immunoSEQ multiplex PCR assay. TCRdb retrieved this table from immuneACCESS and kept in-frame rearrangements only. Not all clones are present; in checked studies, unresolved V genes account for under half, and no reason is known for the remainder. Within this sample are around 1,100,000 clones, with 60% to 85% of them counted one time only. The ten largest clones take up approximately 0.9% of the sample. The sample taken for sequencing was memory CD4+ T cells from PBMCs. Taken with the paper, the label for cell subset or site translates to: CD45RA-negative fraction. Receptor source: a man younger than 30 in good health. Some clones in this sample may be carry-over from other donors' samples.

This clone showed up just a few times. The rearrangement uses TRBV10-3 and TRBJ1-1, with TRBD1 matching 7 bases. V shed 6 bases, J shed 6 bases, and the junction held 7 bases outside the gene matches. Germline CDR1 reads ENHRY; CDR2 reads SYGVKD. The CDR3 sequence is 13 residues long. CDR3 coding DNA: TGTGCCATCAGGCCACAGGGGACGGCTGAAGCTTTCTTT. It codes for CAIRPQGTAEAFF.

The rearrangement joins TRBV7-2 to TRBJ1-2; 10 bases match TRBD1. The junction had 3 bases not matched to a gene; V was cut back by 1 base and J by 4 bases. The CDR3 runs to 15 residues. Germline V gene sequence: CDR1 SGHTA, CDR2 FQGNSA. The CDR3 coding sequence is TGTGCCAGCAGCTTAGAGGGACAGGGGTTCTATGGCTACACCTTC. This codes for CASSLEGQGFYGYTF.

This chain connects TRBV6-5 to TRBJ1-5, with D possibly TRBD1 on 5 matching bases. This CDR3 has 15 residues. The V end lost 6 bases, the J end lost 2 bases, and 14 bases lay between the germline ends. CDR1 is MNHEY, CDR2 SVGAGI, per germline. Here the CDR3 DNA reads TGTGCCAGCAGGCTGGGGGTACAAGGCAATCAGCCCCAGCATTTT. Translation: CASRLGVQGNQPQHF.

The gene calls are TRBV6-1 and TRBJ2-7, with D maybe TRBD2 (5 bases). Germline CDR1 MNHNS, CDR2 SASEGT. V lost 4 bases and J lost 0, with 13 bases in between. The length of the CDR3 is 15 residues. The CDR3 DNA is TGTGCCAGCAGTGCTTCGACTGGGAGCTCCTACGAGCAGTACTTC. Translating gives CASSASTGSSYEQYF.

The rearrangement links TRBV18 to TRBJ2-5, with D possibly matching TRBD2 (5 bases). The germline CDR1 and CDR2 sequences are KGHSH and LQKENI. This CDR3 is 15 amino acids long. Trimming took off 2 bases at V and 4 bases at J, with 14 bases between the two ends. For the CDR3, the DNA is TGTGCCAGCTCACCAGCGACTACTACTCGAGAGACCCAGTACTTC. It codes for CASSPATTTRETQYF.

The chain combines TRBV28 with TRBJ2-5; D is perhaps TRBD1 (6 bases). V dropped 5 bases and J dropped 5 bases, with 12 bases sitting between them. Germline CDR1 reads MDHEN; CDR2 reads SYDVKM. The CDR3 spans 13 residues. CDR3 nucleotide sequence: TGTGCCAGCAGTGGCCGGGACAAGGAGACCCAGTACTTC. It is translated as CASSGRDKETQYF.

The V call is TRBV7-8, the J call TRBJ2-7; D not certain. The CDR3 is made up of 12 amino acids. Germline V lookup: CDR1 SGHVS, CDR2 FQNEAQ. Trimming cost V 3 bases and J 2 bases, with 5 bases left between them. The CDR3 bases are TGTGCCAGCAGCTTCCGTACCTACGAGCAGTACTTC. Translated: CASSFRTYEQYF.